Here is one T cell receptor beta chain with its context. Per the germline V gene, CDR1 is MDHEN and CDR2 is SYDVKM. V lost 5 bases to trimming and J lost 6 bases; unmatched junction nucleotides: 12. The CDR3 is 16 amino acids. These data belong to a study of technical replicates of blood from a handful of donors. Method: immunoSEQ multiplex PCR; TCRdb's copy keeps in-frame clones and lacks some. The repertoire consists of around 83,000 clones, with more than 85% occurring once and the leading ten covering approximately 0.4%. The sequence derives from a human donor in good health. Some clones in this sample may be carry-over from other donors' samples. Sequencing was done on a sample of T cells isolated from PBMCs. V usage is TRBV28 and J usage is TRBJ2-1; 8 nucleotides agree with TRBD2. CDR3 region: CASSPLGAGESNEQFF. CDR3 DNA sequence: TGTGCCAGCAGTCCCTTAGGAGCGGGAGAAAGCAATGAGCAGTTCTTC. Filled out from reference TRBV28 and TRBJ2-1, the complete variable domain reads DVKVTQSSRYLVKRTGEKVFLECVQDMDHENMFWYRQDPGLGLRLIYFSYDVKMKEKGDIPEGYSVSREKKERFSLILESASTNQTSMYLCASSPLGAGESNEQFFGPGTRLTVL.